This TCR beta chain stems from a study of blood T cell repertoires in COVID-19. TCRdb's copy holds only in-frame clones and misses some; the assay was immunoSEQ multiplex PCR. The sample shows hundreds of thousands of clones, 86% of them seen only once. The CDR3 runs 13 residues. V lost 2 bases and J lost 14, with 18 bases in between. Germline V gene sequence: CDR1 LGHDT, CDR2 YNNKEL (reference sequence). This sequence was found in a woman of 80 years or more with COVID-19, enrolled during active disease. The sample was peripheral blood. The chain joins TRBV3-1 (or the pseudogene TRBV3-2) to TRBJ1-2; the D gene is possibly TRBD1 (5 bases). The CDR3 bases are TGTGCCAGCAGCCAAAAAACCCAACATCGACAGACCTTC. Residues: CASSQKTQHRQTF.